Below are 23 T cell receptor beta chains sequenced from a single sample in a study of T cells in Graves' hyperthyroidism and ophthalmopathy. It was RNA transcripts that yielded the amplified TCR beta CDR3 regions. First-round RT-PCR of the TCR CDR3 relied on the HTBI primer set. TCRdb used MiXCR to reprocess the multiplex PCR reads, holding one entry per CDR3 protein. The sample yields hundreds of thousands of distinct CDR3 sequences, roughly a sixth seen once. Sequences were obtained from blood. These receptors were collected from a woman between 45 and 65 years old with Graves' hyperthyroidism that later progressed to Graves' ophthalmopathy.

The CDR3 loop is CASSPGTRRDTQYF. The CDR3 DNA reads TGTGCCAGCTCACCAGGGACTAGACGGGATACGCAGTATTTT. The chain joins TRBV18 to TRBJ2-3, with 8 bases that match TRBD2. The CDR3 sequence is 14 residues long. Trimming at V came to 2 bases and at J to 6 bases, leaving 4 bases not matched to a gene. CDR1 KGHSH and CDR2 LQKENI come from the germline V gene.

There are many counts of this clonotype. The chain employs TRBV3-1 and TRBJ2-6; D is unresolved. Germline CDR1 and CDR2: LGHDT and YNNKEL (reference sequence). The CDR3 totals 15 residues. The V end was cut by 4 bases, the J end by 1 base, with 8 bases between. The CDR3 DNA is TGTGCCAGCAGCCCTCGCCGTTCTGGGGCCAACGTCCTGACTTTC. This encodes CASSPRRSGANVLTF.

The rearrangement links TRBV11-2 to TRBJ1-1, with TRBD1 as a possible D gene (6 bases). The V gene lost 2 bases and the J gene lost 5 bases, with 15 bases spanning the gap. The CDR3 is 15 amino acids. The V gene's germline CDR1 is SGHAT and CDR2 FQNNGV. The CDR3 loop reads CASSLSRGGGTEAFF. For the CDR3, the DNA is TGTGCCAGCAGCTTATCCAGGGGCGGGGGGACTGAAGCTTTCTTT.

The rearrangement uses TRBV6-1 and TRBJ2-3; TRBD2 matches 8 bases. The germline gives CDR1 MNHNS, CDR2 SASEGT. The J segment lost 2 bases and the V segment lost 6 bases, leaving 7 bases of the junction unmatched. The CDR3 loop spans 15 amino acids. The CDR3 here is CASSSKRGPTDTQYF. The CDR3 nucleotides are TGTGCCAGCAGCTCCAAGCGGGGGCCCACAGATACGCAGTATTTT.

The V call is TRBV12-3 or TRBV12-4, the J call TRBJ2-3; no firm D call. With 5 bases removed from V and 8 bases from J, the gap between germline ends came to 14 bases. This CDR3 contains 13 residues. CDR3 nucleotide sequence: TGTGCCAGCAGTCCCGCTGATTGGGCTACGCAGTATTTT. Protein product: CASSPADWATQYF.

This clonotype came up many times. This sequence joins TRBV3-1 and TRBJ2-5; 9 bases match TRBD2. This CDR3 has 15 residues. V gave up 0 bases and J gave up 9 bases; unmatched junction bases: 8. CDR1 is LGHDT, CDR2 YNNKEL, per germline (reference sequence). CDR3 nucleotides: TGTGCCAGCAGCCAAGATGGGCTAGCGGGGACGTCCCAGTACTTC. This gives the protein CASSQDGLAGTSQYF.

This sequence joins TRBV29-1 and TRBJ1-2; D gene unclear. Germline lookup yields CDR1 SQVTM and CDR2 ANQGSEA. The CDR3 has 12 residues. Trimming removed 7 bases at V and 2 bases at J, with 11 bases between. The CDR3, as DNA: TGCAGCGCCGGTGGAGGGAACTATGGCTACACCTTC. The encoded protein is CSAGGGNYGYTF. The whole variable domain, filled in from reference TRBV29-1 and TRBJ1-2, reads SAVISQKPSRDICQRGTSLTIQCQVDSQVTMMFWYRQQPGQSLTLIATANQGSEATYESGFVIDKFPISRPNLTFSTLTVSNMSPEDSSIYLCSAGGGNYGYTFGSGTRLTVV.

Regarding this clonotype: Without the conserved terminal phenylalanine or tryptophan, this CDR3 likely stems from a read error. V and J are TRBV9 and TRBJ1-1, with D tentatively TRBD1 (6 bases). This CDR3 spans 16 amino acids. Trimming left V 2 bases short and J 1 base short, with 15 bases between. Germline V gene lookup returns CDR1 SGDLS and CDR2 YYNGEE. CDR3 protein: CASSVHREKTNTEAFL. The CDR3 coding sequence is TGTGCCAGCAGCGTCCACAGGGAAAAGACGAACACTGAAGCTTTCCTT.

In regard to this clonotype: One end of the junction does not line up with germline, which may come from a read error. The chain has TRBV3-1 and TRBJ2-6, with a possible D match to TRBD2 (7 bases). The germline V gene has CDR1 LGHDT and CDR2 YNNKEL (reference sequence). This CDR3 is built from 14 residues. The CDR3 loop reads CASSHRGGVNVLTF. The CDR3 DNA reads TGTGCCAGCAGCCACAGAGGGGGGGTCAACGTCCTGACTTTC.

V is TRBV6-1 and J is TRBJ1-5, with TRBD1 as a possible D gene (6 bases). Germline V CDR1 and CDR2: MNHNS, SASEGT. V was cut by 6 bases and J by 9 bases, with 24 bases left in between. The CDR3 runs to 16 residues. The CDR3: CASSQTGGAYRWPQHF. CDR3 DNA sequence: TGTGCCAGCAGCCAAACGGGGGGCGCATACCGGTGGCCCCAGCATTTT.

This clonotype was seen more than once but under ten times. The gene calls are TRBV7-9 and TRBJ1-2; 11 bases fit TRBD1. This CDR3 is built from 15 residues. CDR1 and CDR2 from the germline V gene are SEHNR and FQNEAQ (reference sequence). The ends lost 3 bases at V and 2 bases at J; junction bases unmatched: 2. The CDR3 spells CASSFGTGGNYGYTF. DNA of the CDR3: TGTGCCAGCAGCTTTGGGACAGGGGGAAACTATGGCTACACCTTC.

This clonotype was seen a handful of times. This chain connects TRBV4-1 to TRBJ2-3, with unresolved D. Germline V gene sequence: CDR1 MGHRA, CDR2 YSYEKL. The CDR3 totals 12 residues. Trimming took off 8 bases at V and 2 bases at J, with 8 bases between the two ends. The CDR3 loop is CASGFVTDTQYF. DNA of the CDR3: TGCGCCAGCGGTTTCGTCACAGATACGCAGTATTTT.

The rearrangement joins TRBV15 to TRBJ1-3; 9 nucleotides match TRBD1. Germline CDR1 LNHNV, CDR2 YYDKDF (reference sequence). CDR3 length: 15 residues. The junction had 7 bases not matched to a gene; V was cut back by 6 bases and J by 4 bases. The DNA for the CDR3 is TGTGCCACCAGGAAGCCGGGACAGGGAGGAAACACCATATATTTT. It codes for CATRKPGQGGNTIYF.

This clonotype came up many times. The chain is built from TRBV12-3 or TRBV12-4 and TRBJ2-7; possible D gene TRBD2, 5 bases. V was shortened by 8 bases and J by 3 bases, with 17 bases between the two germline ends. The CDR3 totals 14 residues. CDR3 coding DNA: TGTGCCAGCTCGCAAGAGGGAACTTTCTACGAGCAGTACTTC. This encodes CASSQEGTFYEQYF.

The genes are TRBV9 and TRBJ2-1, with 7 bases aligning to TRBD1. The V gene end was trimmed by 4 bases and the J gene end by 9 bases; junction bases not matched to a gene: 10. CDR1 and CDR2 from the germline V gene are SGDLS and YYNGEE. The CDR3 length is 14 residues. CDR3 coding DNA: TGTGCCAGCAGCCCGGAAGGGGGCTGGAGTGAGCAGTTCTTC. It is translated as CASSPEGGWSEQFF.

This clonotype was observed a few times. The V gene is TRBV2, the J gene TRBJ1-1; D uncertain. The CDR3 covers 12 residues. Between the trimmed V and J ends, which lost 3 bases and 10 bases, there was a span of 12 bases. Germline V gives CDR1 SNHLY, CDR2 FYNNEI. The CDR3: CASSDSGRAAFF. CDR3 DNA sequence: TGTGCCAGCAGTGATTCGGGGAGGGCAGCTTTCTTT. Drawing the rest from reference TRBV2 and TRBJ1-1, the complete variable domain is EPEVTQTPSHQVTQMGQEVILRCVPISNHLYFYWYRQILGQKVEFLVSFYNNEISEKSEIFDDQFSVERPDGSNFTLKIRSTKLEDSAMYFCASSDSGRAAFFGQGTRLTVV.

This clonotype has a handful of counts. The chain has TRBV20-1 and TRBJ2-3; TRBD2 matches at 9 bases. V lost 4 bases to trimming and J lost 4 bases; unmatched junction nucleotides: 21. This CDR3 comprises 19 residues. Germline CDR1 and CDR2: DFQATT and SNEGSKA (reference sequence). CDR3 amino acids: CSAIPLAGYRSDDPDTQYF. DNA for the CDR3: TGCAGTGCTATTCCACTAGCGGGCTACAGGTCAGATGATCCAGATACGCAGTATTTT.

This clonotype came up a few times. Possible read error: a much larger clone is one base away. The gene calls are TRBV12-3 or TRBV12-4 and TRBJ1-6; D is ambiguous. The CDR3 contains 16 residues. CDR3 DNA: TGTGCCAGCAGTTCCGGTCGGGTCTCCTATAGTTCACCCCTCCACTTT. Translating it yields CASSSGRVSYSSPLHF.

The chain has TRBV19 and TRBJ1-2; D gene unclear. Germline V gene data show CDR1 as LNHDA and CDR2 as SQIVND (reference sequence). There are 15 residues in the CDR3. Trimming removed 3 bases from V and 0 bases from J, with 11 bases in between. CDR3 nucleotide sequence: TGTGCCAGTAGTATTGCATCGAGAACTAACTATGGCTACACCTTC. Translated, it gives CASSIASRTNYGYTF.

The sample holds a few counts of this clonotype. The genes are TRBV5-1 and TRBJ2-5; 12 positions match TRBD1. Germline CDR1 and CDR2: SGHRS and YFSETQ. V lost 2 bases, J lost 5 bases, and 7 bases stayed unmatched. The CDR3 is 16 amino acids. The CDR3: CASSFRGQGAGETQYF. The CDR3 DNA reads TGCGCCAGCAGCTTCCGGGGACAGGGGGCAGGGGAGACCCAGTACTTC.

This clonotype was picked up many times. The chain joins TRBV7-9 to TRBJ2-7; the D gene is possibly TRBD1 (5 bases). The CDR3 is 13 amino acids. The V gene's germline CDR1 is SEHNR and CDR2 FQNEAQ (reference sequence). The V end was cut by 4 bases, the J end by 3 bases, with 10 bases between. CDR3 DNA sequence: TGTGCCAGCAGCTCGACAGAGGACTACGAGCAGTACTTC. It yields the protein CASSSTEDYEQYF. The variable domain in full, completed from reference TRBV7-9 and TRBJ2-7, reads DTGVSQNPRHKITKRGQNVTFRCDPISEHNRLYWYRQTLGQGPEFLTYFQNEAQLEKSRLLSDRFSAERPKGSFSTLEIQRTEQGDSAMYLCASSSTEDYEQYFGPGTRLTVT.

This clonotype was detected ten times or more. The J gene is TRBJ2-5, the V gene TRBV12-3 or TRBV12-4, with D perhaps given as TRBD1 or TRBD2 (5 bases each). Between the trimmed V and J ends, which lost 0 bases and 1 base, there was a span of 9 bases. The CDR3 is 15 amino acids. The CDR3, as DNA: TGTGCCAGCAGTTTAGCCGGGACCTCCCAAGAGACCCAGTACTTC. Translation: CASSLAGTSQETQYF.

This clonotype was picked up a small number of times. The V gene is TRBV6-5, the J gene TRBJ1-3; perhaps TRBD1 as D (6 bases). V was trimmed by 4 bases and J by 4 bases, leaving 14 bases between them. CDR1 and CDR2 (germline): MNHEY, SVGAGI. The CDR3 has 15 amino acids. The CDR3 sequence: CASSSRDRMGNTIYF. CDR3 nucleotide sequence: TGTGCCAGCAGTTCCCGAGACAGGATGGGAAACACCATATATTTT.